This record looks at one T cell receptor beta chain sequence and its context. What it recognizes is unknown. This sample was taken from a study of neoadjuvant nivolumab and ipilimumab in lung cancer. General study results and limits: TCR receptors were sequenced in few samples.

Repertoires were generated with immunoSEQ multiplex PCR, while TCRdb's copy carries only in-frame clones and drops some. In the table there are about 25,000 clones, approximately 78% of which are singletons. Germline lookup yields CDR1 SGHNT and CDR2 YYREEE (reference sequence). Trimming removed 3 bases at V and 8 bases at J, with 14 bases between. CDR3 length equals 14 residues. The chain recombines TRBV5-4 with TRBJ1-4, with a tentative D call TRBD1 (5 bases). This TCR was recovered from an adult with non-small cell lung cancer. The sample consisted of tumor tissue, taken after neoadjuvant nivolumab, alone or with ipilimumab, at or shortly before surgery. CDR3 residues: CASSSEKWGEKLFF. As DNA, the CDR3 is TGTGCCAGCAGCTCCGAAAAGTGGGGCGAAAAACTGTTTTTT. Full variable domain (outside the CDR3, taken from reference TRBV5-4 and TRBJ1-4): ETGVTQSPTHLIKTRGQQVTLRCSSQSGHNTVSWYQQALGQGPQFIFQYYREEENGRGNFPPRFSGLQFPNYSSELNVNALELDDSALYLCASSSEKWGEKLFFGSGTQLSVL.